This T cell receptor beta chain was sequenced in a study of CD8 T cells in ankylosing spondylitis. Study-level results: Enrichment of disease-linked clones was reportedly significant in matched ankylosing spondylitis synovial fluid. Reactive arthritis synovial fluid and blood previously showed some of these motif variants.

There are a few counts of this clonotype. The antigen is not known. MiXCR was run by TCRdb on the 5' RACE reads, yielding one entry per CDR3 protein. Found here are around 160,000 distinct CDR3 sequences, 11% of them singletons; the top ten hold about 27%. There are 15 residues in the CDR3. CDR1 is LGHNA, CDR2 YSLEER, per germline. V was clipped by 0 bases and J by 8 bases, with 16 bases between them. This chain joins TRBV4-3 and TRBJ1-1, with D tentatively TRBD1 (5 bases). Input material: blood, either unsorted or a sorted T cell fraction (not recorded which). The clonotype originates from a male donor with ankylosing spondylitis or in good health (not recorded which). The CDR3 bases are TGCGCCAGCAGCCAAGATTTAGGGCAGGGCAGGGAAGCTTTCTTT. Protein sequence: CASSQDLGQGREAFF.